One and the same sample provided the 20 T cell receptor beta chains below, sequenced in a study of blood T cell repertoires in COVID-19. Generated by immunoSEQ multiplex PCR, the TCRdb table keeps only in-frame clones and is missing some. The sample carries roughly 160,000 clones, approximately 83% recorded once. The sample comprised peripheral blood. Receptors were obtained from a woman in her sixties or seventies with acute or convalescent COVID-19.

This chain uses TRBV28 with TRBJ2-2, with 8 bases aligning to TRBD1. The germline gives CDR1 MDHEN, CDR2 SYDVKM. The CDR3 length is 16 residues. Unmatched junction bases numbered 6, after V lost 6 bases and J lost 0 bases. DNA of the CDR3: TGTGCCAGCAGACTAATGGGACAGGCGAACACCGGGGAGCTGTTTTTT. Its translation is CASRLMGQANTGELFF. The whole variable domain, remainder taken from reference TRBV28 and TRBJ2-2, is DVKVTQSSRYLVKRTGEKVFLECVQDMDHENMFWYRQDPGLGLRLIYFSYDVKMKEKGDIPEGYSVSREKKERFSLILESASTNQTSMYLCASRLMGQANTGELFFGEGSRLTVL.

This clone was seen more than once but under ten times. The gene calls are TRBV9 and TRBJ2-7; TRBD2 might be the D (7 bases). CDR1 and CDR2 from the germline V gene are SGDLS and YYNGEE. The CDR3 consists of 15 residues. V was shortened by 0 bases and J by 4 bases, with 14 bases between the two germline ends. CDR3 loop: CASSVGGGALYEQYF. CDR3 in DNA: TGTGCCAGCAGCGTAGGAGGGGGGGCCTTATACGAGCAGTACTTC.

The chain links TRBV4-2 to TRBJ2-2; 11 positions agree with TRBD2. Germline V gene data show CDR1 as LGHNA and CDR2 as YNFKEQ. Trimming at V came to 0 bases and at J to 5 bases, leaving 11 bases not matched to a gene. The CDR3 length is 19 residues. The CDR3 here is CASSQESPSGGQGTGELFF. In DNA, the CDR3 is TGTGCCAGCAGCCAAGAATCCCCTAGCGGGGGGCAGGGGACCGGGGAGCTGTTTTTT.

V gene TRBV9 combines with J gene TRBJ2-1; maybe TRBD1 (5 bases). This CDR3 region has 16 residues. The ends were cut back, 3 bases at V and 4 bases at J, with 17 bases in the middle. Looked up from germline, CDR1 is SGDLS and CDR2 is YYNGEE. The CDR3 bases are TGTGCCAGCAGCGCAACAGGTAGGGCGAATTACAATGAGCAGTTCTTC. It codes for CASSATGRANYNEQFF. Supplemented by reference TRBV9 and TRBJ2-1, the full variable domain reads DSGVTQTPKHLITATGQRVTLRCSPRSGDLSVYWYQQSLDQGLQFLIQYYNGEERAKGNILERFSAQQFPDLHSELNLSSLELGDSALYFCASSATGRANYNEQFFGPGTRLTVL.

The CDR3 DNA reads as TGTGCCAGCAGCCCCCGTCCCGGGACAGGGACCGGCACAGATACGCAGTATTTT. Its protein is CASSPRPGTGTGTDTQYF. J is TRBJ2-3 and V is TRBV9; 9 bases align to TRBD1. Germline V CDR1 and CDR2: SGDLS, YYNGEE. The CDR3 contains 18 residues. V lost 4 bases to trimming and J lost 1 base; unmatched junction nucleotides: 13.

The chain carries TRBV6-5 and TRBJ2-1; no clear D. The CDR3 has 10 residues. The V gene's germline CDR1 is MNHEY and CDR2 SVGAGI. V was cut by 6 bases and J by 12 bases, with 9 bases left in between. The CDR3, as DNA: TGTGCCAGCAGGGGCTTTGCGCAGTTCTTC. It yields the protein CASRGFAQFF.

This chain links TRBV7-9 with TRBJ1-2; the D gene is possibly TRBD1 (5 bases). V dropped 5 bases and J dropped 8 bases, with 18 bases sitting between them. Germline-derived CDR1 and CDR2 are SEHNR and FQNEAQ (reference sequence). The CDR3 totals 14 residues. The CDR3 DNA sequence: TGTGCCAGCAGCCCGCCGACAGATTGGGGCGGCTACACCTTC. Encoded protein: CASSPPTDWGGYTF.

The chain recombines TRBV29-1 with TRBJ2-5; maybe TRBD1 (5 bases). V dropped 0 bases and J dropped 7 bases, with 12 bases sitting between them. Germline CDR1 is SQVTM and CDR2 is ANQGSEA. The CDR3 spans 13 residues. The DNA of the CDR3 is TGCAGCGTTGAAGATAGGGGTCTGGGGACCCAGTACTTC. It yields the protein CSVEDRGLGTQYF.

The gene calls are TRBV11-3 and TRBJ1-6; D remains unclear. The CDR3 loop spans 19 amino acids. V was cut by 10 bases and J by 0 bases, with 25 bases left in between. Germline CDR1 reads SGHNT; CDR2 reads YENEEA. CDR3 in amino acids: CATLTGFPRSSSYNSPLHF. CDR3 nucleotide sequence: TGTGCCACCCTCACGGGGTTCCCTAGGAGTAGCTCCTATAATTCACCCCTCCACTTT.

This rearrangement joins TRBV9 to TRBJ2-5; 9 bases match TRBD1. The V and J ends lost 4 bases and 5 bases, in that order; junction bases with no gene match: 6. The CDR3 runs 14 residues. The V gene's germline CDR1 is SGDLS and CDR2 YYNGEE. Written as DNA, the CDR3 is TGTGCCAGCAGCCCCGGGACAGGGTGGGAGACCCAGTACTTC. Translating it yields CASSPGTGWETQYF.

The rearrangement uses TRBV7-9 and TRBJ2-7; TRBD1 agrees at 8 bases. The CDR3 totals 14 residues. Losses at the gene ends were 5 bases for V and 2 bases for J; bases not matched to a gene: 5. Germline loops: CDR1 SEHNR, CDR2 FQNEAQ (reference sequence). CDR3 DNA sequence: TGTGCCAGCAGCCGGGGACAGGCGGCCTACGAGCAGTACTTC. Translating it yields CASSRGQAAYEQYF.

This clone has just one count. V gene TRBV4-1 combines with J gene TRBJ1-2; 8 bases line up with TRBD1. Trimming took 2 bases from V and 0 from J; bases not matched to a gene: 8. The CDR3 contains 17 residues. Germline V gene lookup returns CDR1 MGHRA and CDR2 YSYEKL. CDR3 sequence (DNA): TGCGCCAGCAGCCAACCGGACAGGGTAGGAGCTAACTATGGCTACACCTTC. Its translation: CASSQPDRVGANYGYTF.

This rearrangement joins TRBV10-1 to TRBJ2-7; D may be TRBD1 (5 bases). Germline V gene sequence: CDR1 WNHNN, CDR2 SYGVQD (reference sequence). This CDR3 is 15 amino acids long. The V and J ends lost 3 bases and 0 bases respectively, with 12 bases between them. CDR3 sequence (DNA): TGCGCCAGCAGTGACAGGGCTACGAGCTCCTACGAGCAGTACTTC. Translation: CASSDRATSSYEQYF.

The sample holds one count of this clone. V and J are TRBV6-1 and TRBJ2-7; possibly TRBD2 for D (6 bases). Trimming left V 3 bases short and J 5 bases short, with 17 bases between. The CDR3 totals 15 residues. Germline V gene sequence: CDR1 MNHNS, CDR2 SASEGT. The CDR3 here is CASSERLEGPNEQYF. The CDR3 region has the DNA TGTGCCAGCAGTGAGCGTTTGGAGGGCCCCAACGAGCAGTACTTC.

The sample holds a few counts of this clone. This CDR3 reads CASSLLGTGSIYGYTF. The CDR3 DNA reads TGTGCCAGCTCACTTCTCGGGACAGGGTCGATCTATGGCTACACCTTC. The rearrangement links TRBV18 to TRBJ1-2; 9 bases agree with TRBD1. V shed 4 bases and J 4 bases; nucleotides not matched to a gene: 10. Germline lookup yields CDR1 KGHSH and CDR2 LQKENI. CDR3 length equals 16 residues.

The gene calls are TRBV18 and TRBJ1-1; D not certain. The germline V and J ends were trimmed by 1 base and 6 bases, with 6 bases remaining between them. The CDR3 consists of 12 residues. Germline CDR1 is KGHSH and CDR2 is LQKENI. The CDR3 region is CASSPLQSEAFF. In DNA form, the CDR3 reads TGTGCCAGCTCACCACTACAGTCTGAAGCTTTCTTT.

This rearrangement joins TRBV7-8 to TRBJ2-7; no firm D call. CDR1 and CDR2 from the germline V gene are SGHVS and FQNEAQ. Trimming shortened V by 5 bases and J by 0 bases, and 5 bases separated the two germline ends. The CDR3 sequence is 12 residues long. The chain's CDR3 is CASSRSSYEQYF. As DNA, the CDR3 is TGTGCCAGCAGCCGGAGCTCCTACGAGCAGTACTTC.

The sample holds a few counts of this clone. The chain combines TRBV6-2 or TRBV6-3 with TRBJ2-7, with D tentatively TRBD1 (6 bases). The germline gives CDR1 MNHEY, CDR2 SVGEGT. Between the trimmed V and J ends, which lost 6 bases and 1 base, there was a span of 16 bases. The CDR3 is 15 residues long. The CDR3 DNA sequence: TGTGCCAGCAGCCCCCCCGGGACACGGTCCTACGAGCAGTACTTC. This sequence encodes CASSPPGTRSYEQYF.

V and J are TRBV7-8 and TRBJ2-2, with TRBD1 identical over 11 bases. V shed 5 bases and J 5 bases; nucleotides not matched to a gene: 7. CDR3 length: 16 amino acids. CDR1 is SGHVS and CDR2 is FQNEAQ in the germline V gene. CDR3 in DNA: TGTGCCAGCAGCCAGAGGACAGGGGGCAATACCGGGGAGCTGTTTTTT. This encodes CASSQRTGGNTGELFF.

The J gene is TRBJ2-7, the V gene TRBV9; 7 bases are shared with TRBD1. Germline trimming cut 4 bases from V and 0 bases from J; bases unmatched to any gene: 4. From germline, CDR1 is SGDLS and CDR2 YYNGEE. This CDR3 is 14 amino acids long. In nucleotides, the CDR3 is TGTGCCAGCAGCCCGCAGGGGGTCTCCTACGAGCAGTACTTC. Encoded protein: CASSPQGVSYEQYF.